Listed here is a single TCR beta chain. Its specificity is unknown. This entry comes from a study of T cells after yellow fever vaccination. In the study overall: SMART-Seq v4 Ultra Low Input handled preparation of low-cell-number fractions.

Between the trimmed V and J ends, which lost 5 bases and 9 bases, there was a span of 17 bases. CDR1 and CDR2 from the germline V gene are WNHNN and SYGVQD (reference sequence). This CDR3 spans 14 amino acids. Study-wide points: Boosting was followed by the reappearance of most primary-vaccination clones (96% CD4, 70% to 90% CD8). Overall, a small share of clonotypes was seen in both CD4 and CD8 compartments.

Universal primer sites and UMIs were introduced during 5'RACE template-switching synthesis of TCR cDNA. TCRdb processed the 5' RACE reads anew with MiXCR; each CDR3 protein has one entry. The repertoire holds about 370,000 distinct CDR3 sequences, with about 9.9% as singletons. The specimen comprised PBMCs, sampled on the day of the first yellow fever vaccination. The TCR was taken from a man aged 18 to 29 who received the YFV17D yellow fever vaccine. The chain couples TRBV10-1 to TRBJ2-1; no clear D gene. The CDR3 DNA reads TGCGCCAGCAGTAGATCCACTCTTCTAGGTGAGCAGTTCTTC. Translated: CASSRSTLLGEQFF.